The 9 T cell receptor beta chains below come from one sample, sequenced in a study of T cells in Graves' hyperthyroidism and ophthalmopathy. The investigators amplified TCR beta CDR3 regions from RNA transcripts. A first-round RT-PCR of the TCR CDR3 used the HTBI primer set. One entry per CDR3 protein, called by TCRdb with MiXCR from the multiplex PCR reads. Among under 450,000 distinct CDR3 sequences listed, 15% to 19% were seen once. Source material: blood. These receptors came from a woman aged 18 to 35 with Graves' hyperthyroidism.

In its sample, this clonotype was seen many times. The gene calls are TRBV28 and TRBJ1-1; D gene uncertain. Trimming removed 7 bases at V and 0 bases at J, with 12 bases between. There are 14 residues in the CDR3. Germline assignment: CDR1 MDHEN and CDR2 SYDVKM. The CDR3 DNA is TGTGCCAGCATCAAGGGCGGGATGAACACTGAAGCTTTCTTT. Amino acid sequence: CASIKGGMNTEAFF.

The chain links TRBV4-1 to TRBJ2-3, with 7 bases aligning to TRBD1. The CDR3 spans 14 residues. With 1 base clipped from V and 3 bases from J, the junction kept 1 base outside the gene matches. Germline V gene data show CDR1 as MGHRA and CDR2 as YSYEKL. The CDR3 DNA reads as TGCGCCAGCAGCCAAGTCAGGGGGACAGATACGCAGTATTTT. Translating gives CASSQVRGTDTQYF.

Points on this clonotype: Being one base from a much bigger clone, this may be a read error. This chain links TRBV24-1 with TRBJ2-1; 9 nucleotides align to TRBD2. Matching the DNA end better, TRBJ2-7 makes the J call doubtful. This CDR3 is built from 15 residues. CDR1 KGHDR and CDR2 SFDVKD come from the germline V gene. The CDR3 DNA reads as TGTGCCACCAGTGATTTCCTAGCGGGACGCAATGAGCAGTACTTC. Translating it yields CATSDFLAGRNEQYF.

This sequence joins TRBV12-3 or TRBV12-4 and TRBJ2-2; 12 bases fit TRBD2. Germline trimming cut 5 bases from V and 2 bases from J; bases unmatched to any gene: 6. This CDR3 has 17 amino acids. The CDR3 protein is CASSRLAGEINTGELFF. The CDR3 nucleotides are TGTGCCAGCAGTCGACTAGCGGGGGAGATAAACACCGGGGAGCTGTTTTTT.

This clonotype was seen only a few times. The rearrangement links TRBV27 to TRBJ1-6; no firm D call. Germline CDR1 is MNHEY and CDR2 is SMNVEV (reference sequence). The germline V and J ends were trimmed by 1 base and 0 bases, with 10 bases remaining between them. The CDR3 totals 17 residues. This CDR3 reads CASSLLDPSSYNSPLHF. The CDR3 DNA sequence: TGTGCCAGCAGTTTATTGGATCCTAGCTCCTATAATTCACCCCTCCACTTT.

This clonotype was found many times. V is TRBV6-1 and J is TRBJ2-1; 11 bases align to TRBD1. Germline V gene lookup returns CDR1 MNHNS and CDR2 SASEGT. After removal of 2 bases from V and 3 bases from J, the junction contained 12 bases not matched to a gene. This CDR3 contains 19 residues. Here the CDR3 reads CASSELVGAGQGDYNEQFF. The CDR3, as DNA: TGTGCCAGCAGTGAATTGGTTGGAGCGGGACAGGGGGACTACAATGAGCAGTTCTTC.

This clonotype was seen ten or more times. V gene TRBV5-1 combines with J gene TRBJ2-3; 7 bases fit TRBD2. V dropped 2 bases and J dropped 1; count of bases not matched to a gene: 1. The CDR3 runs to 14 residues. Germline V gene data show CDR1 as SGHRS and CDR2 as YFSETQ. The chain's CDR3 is CASSFTSGTDTQYF. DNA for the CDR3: TGCGCCAGCAGCTTTACTAGCGGCACAGATACGCAGTATTTT.

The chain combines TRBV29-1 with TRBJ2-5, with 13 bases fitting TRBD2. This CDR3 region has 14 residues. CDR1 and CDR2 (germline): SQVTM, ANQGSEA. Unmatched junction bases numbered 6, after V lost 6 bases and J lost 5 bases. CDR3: CSVDKTSGGETQYF. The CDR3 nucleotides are TGCAGCGTGGATAAGACTAGCGGGGGGGAGACCCAGTACTTC.

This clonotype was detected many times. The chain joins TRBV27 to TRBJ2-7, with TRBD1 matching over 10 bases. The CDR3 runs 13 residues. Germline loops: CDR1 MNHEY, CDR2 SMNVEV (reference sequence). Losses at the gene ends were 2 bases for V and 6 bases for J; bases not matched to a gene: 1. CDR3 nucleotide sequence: TGTGCCAGCAGTTTAAGGACAGGGGGCGAGCAGTACTTC. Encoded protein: CASSLRTGGEQYF.